This T cell receptor beta chain came from a study of graft-versus-host responses after intestinal transplantation. Study-level points and caveats: Some GvH clones were seen earlier in gut or blood, suggesting intestinal origin.

Worth noting for this clone: Its specificity is unknown.

TCRdb keeps only in-frame clones here, not all; method: immunoSEQ multiplex PCR. Of 86,000 or so clones in the sample, about 90% were seen once. This receptor was identified in a human donor who received an intestinal transplant. The sequencing here drew on unstimulated CD8+ T cells sorted from spleen or lymph node cells, taken before intestinal transplant.

The CDR3 nucleotides read TGTGCCAGCAGCCCGGACACGCTCTCCTACAATGAGCAGTTCTTC. Its protein is CASSPDTLSYNEQFF. The V and J genes are TRBV7-3 and TRBJ2-1, with D possibly being TRBD1 (5 bases). Germline V gene sequence: CDR1 SGHTA, CDR2 FQGTGA. V dropped 5 bases and J dropped 0 bases, with 11 bases sitting between them. The CDR3 totals 15 residues.